The 19 T cell receptor beta chains below were found in one sample sequenced in a study of T cell repertoires in cytomegalovirus infection. Each CDR3 protein is one row after TCRdb ran MiXCR on the reads. This table holds approximately 630,000 distinct CDR3 sequences, 20% to 30% found once. The specimen sequenced was CD8+ T cells from PBMCs. These receptors all stem from a human donor in good health (CMV status not recorded). Some clones in this sample may be carry-over from other donors' samples.

This clonotype was found a few times. The chain recombines TRBV6-6 with TRBJ2-5; 10 positions agree with TRBD2. CDR1 MNHNY and CDR2 SVGAGI come from the germline V gene (reference sequence). There are 15 residues in the CDR3. V dropped 7 bases and J dropped 5; count of bases not matched to a gene: 10. CDR3 amino acids: CASTHGTSVWETQYF. CDR3 nucleotide sequence: TGTGCCAGCACCCACGGGACTAGCGTGTGGGAGACCCAGTACTTC.

The chain uses TRBV10-3 and TRBJ2-1, with 11 bases identical to TRBD1. V lost 6 bases and J lost 3; bases outside the gene matches: 4. The CDR3 is 15 amino acids. Germline V gene lookup returns CDR1 ENHRY and CDR2 SYGVKD. The CDR3 loop is CAIRDRGQGYNEQFF. The CDR3, as DNA: TGTGCCATCAGGGACAGGGGGCAAGGCTACAATGAGCAGTTCTTC.

Only a few counts were recorded for this clonotype. The germline gene is not matched at one end of the junction; a read error may be the cause. The chain couples TRBV7-7 to TRBJ2-5; 8 nucleotides agree with TRBD2. The germline V gene encodes CDR1 SSHAT and CDR2 FNYEAQ (reference sequence). The CDR3 covers 14 residues. The CDR3 loop reads CASSPVLAEETQYF. The CDR3 DNA is TGTGCTAGCAGCCCCGTACTAGCGGAAGAGACCCAGTACTTC.

This clonotype was found a few times. The J gene is TRBJ2-2, the V gene TRBV11-2; D gene ambiguous. Trimming cost V 3 bases and J 1 base, with 9 bases left between them. This CDR3 has 15 residues. In germline, CDR1 is SGHAT, CDR2 FQNNGV. The DNA of the CDR3 is TGTGCCAGCAGCTTGGGATTAAGGAACACCGGGGAGCTGTTTTTT. As protein: CASSLGLRNTGELFF.

The chain links TRBV5-4 to TRBJ2-1; D is undetermined. CDR3 size: 12 residues. The ends were cut back, 4 bases at V and 6 bases at J, with 8 bases in the middle. Germline V gene data show CDR1 as SGHNT and CDR2 as YYREEE (reference sequence). CDR3 sequence: CASSPRPNEQFF. The DNA of the CDR3 is TGTGCCAGCAGCCCCCGGCCCAATGAGCAGTTCTTC. Based on the CDR3 plus reference TRBV5-4 and TRBJ2-1, the full variable domain is ETGVTQSPTHLIKTRGQQVTLRCSSQSGHNTVSWYQQALGQGPQFIFQYYREEENGRGNFPPRFSGLQFPNYSSELNVNALELDDSALYLCASSPRPNEQFFGPGTRLTVL.

Many counts were recorded for this clonotype. The J gene is TRBJ2-1, the V gene TRBV24-1; the D call may be TRBD1 or TRBD2 (5 bases each). In germline, CDR1 is KGHDR, CDR2 SFDVKD. Trimming cost V 0 bases and J 10 bases, with 18 bases left between them. This CDR3 spans 16 amino acids. CDR3 sequence: CATSDLRGQGFGEQFF. The CDR3 DNA reads as TGTGCCACCAGTGATTTGAGAGGGCAGGGCTTTGGAGAGCAGTTCTTC.

Note on this clonotype: A much larger clone lies one base from this, so it may be a read error. J is TRBJ2-3 and V is TRBV7-2; D might be TRBD2 (5 bases). Germline V gene data show CDR1 as SGHTA and CDR2 as FQGNSA. The CDR3 runs 16 residues. Between the trimmed V and J ends, which lost 3 bases and 0 bases, there was a span of 13 bases. The CDR3 DNA follows: TGTGCCAGCAGCTTGGGAGTGGGGAAAAGCACAGATACGCAGTATTTT. Amino acids: CASSLGVGKSTDTQYF.

This rearrangement joins TRBV4-1 to TRBJ1-1, with 7 bases matching TRBD1. V dropped 7 bases and J dropped 0; count of bases not matched to a gene: 2. Germline CDR1 reads MGHRA; CDR2 reads YSYEKL. The CDR3 has 13 amino acids. DNA for the CDR3: TGCGCCAGCATGACAGGGATGAACACTGAAGCTTTCTTT. This translates into CASMTGMNTEAFF.

About this clonotype: Germline and junction disagree at one end, which may indicate a read error. V is TRBV6-4 and J is TRBJ2-1, with D possibly matching TRBD1 (5 bases). Germline V lookup: CDR1 MRHNA, CDR2 SNTAGT. This CDR3 region has 14 residues. As DNA, the CDR3 is TGTGCCAACAGTGACTTAGCAGGGCTTAATGAGCAGTTCTTC. Its translation: CANSDLAGLNEQFF.

This clonotype was found a few times. The J gene is TRBJ1-2, the V gene TRBV7-9; TRBD1 matches at 9 bases. The CDR3 has 16 amino acids. Germline CDR1 SEHNR, CDR2 FQNEAQ (reference sequence). Germline trimming cut 2 bases from V and 2 bases from J; bases unmatched to any gene: 6. The DNA for the CDR3 is TGTGCCAGCAGCTTACGCGGGGACAGGGAGAACTATGGCTACACCTTC. It specifies CASSLRGDRENYGYTF. Supplemented by reference TRBV7-9 and TRBJ1-2, the full variable domain reads DTGVSQNPRHKITKRGQNVTFRCDPISEHNRLYWYRQTLGQGPEFLTYFQNEAQLEKSRLLSDRFSAERPKGSFSTLEIQRTEQGDSAMYLCASSLRGDRENYGYTFGSGTRLTVV.

In this sample, this clonotype turned up many times. V gene TRBV28 combines with J gene TRBJ2-2; a weak D match, TRBD1 (6 bases). The germline gives CDR1 MDHEN, CDR2 SYDVKM. V lost 3 bases to trimming and J lost 1 base, with 9 bases between them. The CDR3 loop spans 15 amino acids. Written as DNA, the CDR3 is TGTGCCAGCAGTTTTTCACAGGGGAACACCGGGGAGCTGTTTTTT. Its protein product is CASSFSQGNTGELFF.

A few counts support this clonotype. V and J are TRBV7-9 and TRBJ2-3, with 7 nucleotides matching TRBD1. V lost 8 bases, J lost 7 bases, and 15 bases stayed unmatched. This CDR3 has 15 residues. The germline V gene encodes CDR1 SEHNR and CDR2 FQNEAQ (reference sequence). CDR3 nucleotides: TGTGCCAGCGGCATCCGGGACAGAGGATCGCATACGCAGTATTTT. It encodes CASGIRDRGSHTQYF. Together with reference TRBV7-9 and TRBJ2-3, the CDR3 gives the full variable domain: DTGVSQNPRHKITKRGQNVTFRCDPISEHNRLYWYRQTLGQGPEFLTYFQNEAQLEKSRLLSDRFSAERPKGSFSTLEIQRTEQGDSAMYLCASGIRDRGSHTQYFGPGTRLTVL.

As to this clonotype: This may come from a read error, since a much larger clone is one base off. V is TRBV11-2 and J is TRBJ2-1; D possibly corresponds to TRBD2 (6 bases). The germline CDR1 and CDR2 sequences are SGHAT and FQNNGV. Deletions cut 0 bases from V and 4 bases from J, with 13 bases between. There are 16 residues in the CDR3. The CDR3 here is CASSLDPTGVYNEQFF. The CDR3 bases are TGTGCCAGCAGCTTAGATCCAACGGGGGTGTACAATGAGCAGTTCTTC.

Concerning this clonotype: A much larger clone lies one base from this, so it may be a read error. The chain carries TRBV4-1 and TRBJ1-1, with 7 bases that match TRBD1. The CDR3 has 14 amino acids. CDR1 MGHRA and CDR2 YSYEKL come from the germline V gene. The CDR3 sequence is CARSQDQGETEAFF. CDR3 DNA sequence: TGCGCCAGAAGCCAAGATCAGGGGGAAACTGAAGCTTTCTTT.

The table lists this clonotype with many counts. The rearrangement joins TRBV19 to TRBJ2-1, with D unclear. The CDR3 sequence is 14 residues long. CDR1 is LNHDA and CDR2 is SQIVND in the germline V gene (reference sequence). V lost 5 bases and J lost 0, with 8 bases in between. The CDR3 DNA reads TGTGCCAGTAGTCTAGGCACCTCCTACAATGAGCAGTTCTTC. Its translation is CASSLGTSYNEQFF.

The genes are TRBV6-4 and TRBJ1-1, with TRBD1 identical over 10 bases. Germline CDR1 reads MRHNA; CDR2 reads SNTAGT. The length of the CDR3 is 13 residues. With 10 bases clipped from V and 7 bases from J, the junction kept 9 bases outside the gene matches. CDR3 sequence (DNA): TGTGCCAACAGACCCGGGACAGGGGTTGAAGCTTTCTTT. This codes for CANRPGTGVEAFF.

The chain joins TRBV6-6 to TRBJ2-3; TRBD1 might be the D (5 bases). Trimming stripped 2 bases from V and 5 bases from J, with 14 bases between. CDR3 length equals 15 residues. Germline-derived CDR1 and CDR2 are MNHNY and SVGAGI (reference sequence). CDR3 nucleotides: TGTGCCAGCAGTTACCAGGGCAGGTATATAGATACGCAGTATTTT. This codes for CASSYQGRYIDTQYF.

This clonotype was detected ten times or more. The chain is built from TRBV7-9 and TRBJ2-1; D remains unclear. Trimming took off 3 bases at V and 6 bases at J, with 3 bases between the two ends. Germline CDR1 SEHNR, CDR2 FQNEAQ (reference sequence). The CDR3 totals 11 residues. CDR3 bases: TGTGCCAGCAGCTTCAGCAATGAGCAGTTCTTC. Translation: CASSFSNEQFF.

Comments on this clonotype: Germline is not matched at one junction end, which may reflect a read error. V usage is TRBV4-1 and J usage is TRBJ1-1; no clear D gene. This CDR3 region has 15 residues. Germline V gives CDR1 MGHRA, CDR2 YSYEKL. CDR3: CASSHRTVPDTKAFF. The CDR3, as DNA: TGCGCCAGCAGCCATAGGACGGTCCCAGACACTAAAGCTTTCTTT.